This T cell receptor beta chain was recorded in a study of response to subunit inactivated influenza vaccine (dated by TCRdb to between 2017 and 2018). A note on the overall study: The study used deep quantitative T cell receptor repertoire profiling to track responses to a trivalent subunit inactivated influenza vaccine. Here is what the overall study found, with its caveats: The authors proposed that each seasonal influenza vaccination may bring in only a limited number of new T cells.

From its cysteine to its phenylalanine, the CDR3 spans 13 amino acids. Here the CDR3 DNA is all that survives: 39 bases in frame from base 1. The germline V gene encodes CDR1 SGHRS and CDR2 YFSETQ. V loses 1 base, J loses 7 bases, and the germline ends lie 9 bases apart. On this clonotype: Its antigen specificity is not known. Base qualities are not recorded, but no much larger clone differs from it by a single base.

Library preparation used RT-PCR. Reads for this sample came from an Illumina HiSeq 2500. TCRdb took the public reads, trimmed them with fastp at Q25, ran MiXCR for clone calling and kept in-frame beta chains. For every CDR3 protein sequence, its rows merge into one entry that carries the most common genes and DNA. The sample records approximately 500,000 distinct CDR3 sequences, around 25% of which are singletons. The top ten clonotypes cover around 2.8% of the sample. These data were likewise used in another study, on T cells expressing NK-cell markers. Looking at the second paper: TCR beta cDNA libraries were made by 5'RACE template switching that added a universal primer site and unique molecular identifiers. Three sorted T-cell subsets (CD3+CD56+NKG2C+, CD3+CD56+NKG2C- and CD3+CD56-NKG2C+) from 7 to 9 donors had their TCR beta-chain repertoires profiled. Of the eight sequenced donors, seven were found to be HCMV-seropositive and one was found to be HCMV-seronegative. To restrict sorting to alphabetaTCR-expressing T cells, an anti-gammadeltaTCR antibody was added in several experiments. For several donors, the dominant CD3+CD56+NKG2C+ clonotypes were among the top 10 CD8+ clonotypes and accounted for roughly 1.0-8% of CD8+ T cells. Those dominant clonotypes were again the most abundant among CD3+CD56-NKG2C+ cells in a handful of donors, at about 28.3-65%. Whether the expanded NKG2C-expressing T cell clones were specific for HCMV antigens was left unclear. The study sequenced eight donors, all healthy volunteers chosen at random: three men and five women. To determine HCMV serostatus, a commercial ELISA kit was used to detect HCMV-specific IgG in serum. Peripheral blood mononuclear cells were isolated from blood by Ficoll density gradient centrifugation. CD4+ and CD8+ T cells were isolated from PBMC by magnetic immunoseparation with Miltenyi isolation kits. Priming for cDNA synthesis came from the TCR beta constant segment, and two successive PCR amplification steps followed. Illumina HiSeq 2000/2500, MiSeq or NextSeq was used to sequence libraries as 2 x 150 bp reads. MIGEC was used to demultiplex reads and group the reads by UMI, and MiTCR was used to assemble and quantify clonotypes. To remove erroneous sequences, TCR cDNA sequences were retained only when supported by two or more reads. The tcR package was used for downstream repertoire analysis, and clonotypes were matched between fractions using CDR3 nucleotide sequence together with V segment. Antigen specificity was annotated against VDJdb with VDJmatch, allowing one amino acid substitution in CDR3.

This receptor was obtained from a man between 45 and 60 years old who received an inactivated influenza vaccine. Donor details come from another sample of the same person, matched by shared clones. This chain joins TRBV5-1 to TRBJ2-1; the D region possibly corresponds to TRBD2 (5 bases align). This sample comprised CD4+ T cells sorted from PBMCs, obtained about 11 days after vaccination. The DNA sequence reads TGCGCCAGCAGCTTGAACGGGGAGAATGAGCAGTTCTTC. Translated, this is CASSLNGENEQFF.